This T cell receptor beta chain was retrieved from a study of T cell responses to AZD1222 COVID-19 vaccine. Generated by immunoSEQ multiplex PCR, the TCRdb table keeps only in-frame clones and is missing some. The sample has some 100,000 clones; roughly 89% are singletons. Broader study findings: Spike-specific TCR breadth and depth grew following two AZD1222 doses. The donor group comprised mostly white British people and more females; the analysis possibly underestimated clonal diversity.

Germline values: CDR1 SGHNT, CDR2 YYREEE (reference sequence). J lost 1 base, V lost 4 bases, and 5 bases had no gene match. The CDR3 runs 16 residues. Of note for this clone: Its antigen is as yet unknown.

The sequence came from an adult in good health. The sequencing used peripheral blood, collected on day 0 of AZD1222 vaccination. The V gene is TRBV5-4, the J gene TRBJ2-3, with 11 bases identical to TRBD2. The CDR3 sequence: CASSRETSGGTDTQYF. The CDR3 DNA is TGTGCCAGCAGCCGGGAGACTAGCGGGGGCACAGATACGCAGTATTTT.